Listed here are 10 T cell receptor beta chains from one sample, sequenced in a study of T cells after yellow fever vaccination. One entry per CDR3 protein results from TCRdb running MiXCR on the 5' RACE reads. The table shows approximately 330,000 distinct CDR3 sequences, with roughly an eighth occurring only once. The specimen comprised CD4+ T cells sorted from PBMCs, sampled 15 days after the yellow fever booster vaccination. Receptors were obtained from a man between 18 and 35 years old who received the YFV17D yellow fever vaccine.

This clonotype was counted between two and nine times. V gene TRBV5-6 combines with J gene TRBJ1-6; the D gene is possibly TRBD1 (6 bases). CDR3 length: 15 residues. Germline V gives CDR1 SGHDT, CDR2 YYEEEE. Trimming shortened V by 0 bases and J by 9 bases, and 13 bases separated the two germline ends. The CDR3 sequence is CASSLDREIGSPLHF. CDR3 sequence (DNA): TGTGCCAGCAGCTTGGACAGGGAGATCGGTTCACCCCTCCACTTT.

This clonotype was recorded many times. The genes are TRBV27 and TRBJ1-3, with a tentative D call TRBD1 (6 bases). V lost 5 bases and J lost 2, with 13 bases in between. The CDR3 consists of 15 residues. Germline loops: CDR1 MNHEY, CDR2 SMNVEV (reference sequence). The CDR3 reads CASSVDRRAGNTIYF. CDR3 bases: TGTGCCAGCAGTGTAGACAGGCGGGCTGGAAACACCATATATTTT.

The chain links TRBV27 to TRBJ1-6; D is unclear. Trimming left V 3 bases short and J 8 bases short, with 11 bases between. The CDR3 runs to 14 residues. Germline CDR1 MNHEY, CDR2 SMNVEV (reference sequence). CDR3 sequence: CASSFGVNHSPLHF. Here the CDR3 DNA reads TGTGCCAGCAGTTTCGGGGTAAACCATTCACCCCTCCACTTT.

This clonotype has more than one count but fewer than ten. As DNA, the CDR3 is TGTGCCAGCACCACAGGCGTCTATGAGCAGTTCTTC. Protein sequence: CASTTGVYEQFF. The chain combines TRBV6-6 with TRBJ2-1, with D tentatively TRBD1 (5 bases). CDR3 length: 12 residues. The V gene lost 7 bases and the J gene lost 8 bases, with 12 bases spanning the gap. Germline V lookup: CDR1 MNHNY, CDR2 SVGAGI (reference sequence).

This clonotype occurred a few times. This chain connects TRBV20-1 to TRBJ2-1; D ambiguous. The CDR3 covers 13 residues. Germline values: CDR1 DFQATT, CDR2 SNEGSKA (reference sequence). Trimming removed 2 bases from V and 2 bases from J, with 7 bases in between. The CDR3: CSARWQAYNEQFF. The CDR3, as DNA: TGCAGTGCTAGATGGCAAGCCTACAATGAGCAGTTCTTC.

In this sample, this clonotype turned up many times. This chain connects TRBV30 to TRBJ2-5; possibly TRBD1 for D (6 bases). V was cut by 2 bases and J by 7 bases, with 17 bases left in between. Germline-derived CDR1 and CDR2 are GTSNPN and SVGIG (reference sequence). CDR3 length: 14 residues. Here the CDR3 DNA reads TGTGCCTGGAGTATGTCAGGGGCGAGGGGGACCCAGTACTTC. It yields the protein CAWSMSGARGTQYF.

Notes on this clonotype: A read error is possible here, since a much larger clone lies one base away. The chain has TRBV12-3 or TRBV12-4 and TRBJ2-5, with 7 bases identical to TRBD1. V lost 7 bases to trimming and J lost 2 bases; unmatched junction nucleotides: 4. The CDR3 length is 13 residues. The CDR3 here is CASTRDRQETQYF. DNA for the CDR3: TGTGCCAGCACCAGGGACAGACAAGAGACCCAGTACTTC.

In its sample, this clonotype was seen a few times. This chain joins TRBV6-6 and TRBJ1-5, with D unresolved. Germline CDR1 and CDR2: MNHNY and SVGAGI (reference sequence). This CDR3 contains 19 residues. Trimming removed 0 bases from V and 0 bases from J, with 18 bases in between. CDR3 DNA: TGTGCCAGCAGTTACTCGATTGGCATCCCCCCCCATAGCAATCAGCCCCAGCATTTT. As protein: CASSYSIGIPPHSNQPQHF.

This clonotype was seen a handful of times. The V call is TRBV5-1, the J call TRBJ1-6; D not certain. Trimming removed 2 bases from V and 5 bases from J, with 11 bases in between. Germline values: CDR1 SGHRS, CDR2 YFSETQ. This CDR3 is 15 amino acids long. CDR3 amino acids: CASSLGQVNNSPLHF. The CDR3, as DNA: TGCGCCAGCAGCTTAGGGCAGGTGAATAATTCACCCCTCCACTTT. The full variable domain, its missing parts supplied by reference TRBV5-1 and TRBJ1-6, is KAGVTQTPRYLIKTRGQQVTLSCSPISGHRSVSWYQQTPGQGLQFLFEYFSETQRNKGNFPGRFSGRQFSNSRSEMNVSTLELGDSALYLCASSLGQVNNSPLHFGNGTRLTVT.

In DNA form, the CDR3 reads TGTGCCAGCAGCCCCAGGGGGCTGTCGGAGACCCAGTACTTC. This sequence encodes CASSPRGLSETQYF. This chain joins TRBV9 and TRBJ2-5; the match to TRBD1 covers 8 bases. CDR3 length equals 14 residues. Per the germline V gene, CDR1 is SGDLS and CDR2 is YYNGEE. The junction had 7 bases not matched to a gene; V was cut back by 4 bases and J by 5 bases.